A selection of T cell receptor beta chains follows, all from one sample in a study of shared clonotypes between healthy human individuals. Produced via immunoSEQ multiplex PCR; TCRdb's table is partial and in-frame only. Among 2 million to 2.5 million clones listed, 90% to 95% were seen once. The sequenced sample was naive CD4+ T cells from PBMCs. All receptors derive from a man younger than 35 in good health. Some clones in this sample may be carry-over from other donors' samples. The CDR3 runs from the conserved cysteine through the conserved F or W. A D gene is named only where the DNA matches it firmly. Part of the rows lack a size; the others show once, few, many or a class for expanded clones.

j_call v_call clone_size d_call cdr3_nt cdr3_aa
TRBJ1-4 TRBV7-9 - - TGTGCCAGCAGCTTAGAGGCACAGCCGTATGAAAAACTGTTTTTT CASSLEAQPYEKLFF
TRBJ1-1 TRBV4-2 - - TGTGCCAGCAGCCAAGTCGGGGGGCTCGGCACTGAAGCTTTCTTT CASSQVGGLGTEAFF
TRBJ1-1 TRBV6-6 - TRBD1 TGTGCCAGTTCCCCGAGACAGGGAACTGAAGCTTTCTTT CASSPRQGTEAFF
TRBJ2-2 TRBV4-2 once TRBD2 TGTGCCAGCAGCCAATACCCCCTAGCGGGGGGCACCGGGGAGCTGTTTTTT CASSQYPLAGGTGELFF
TRBJ2-3 TRBV5-1 - - TGCGCCAGCAGCTTGACAGGTCGGGGCACAGATACGCAGTATTTT CASSLTGRGTDTQYF
TRBJ2-2 TRBV28 - - TGTGCCAGCAGTGCCTGGGAAGCGGAGTGGGGGAGCACCGGGGAGCTGTTTTTT CASSAWEAEWGSTGELFF
TRBJ1-2 TRBV27 - TRBD1 TGTGCCAGCAGTTCGCAGACAGGGCACTATGGCTACACCTTC CASSSQTGHYGYTF
TRBJ2-5 TRBV5-1 once - TGCGCCAGCAGCTTGTACAGGGGGGGCGGAGAGACCCAGTACTTC CASSLYRGGGETQYF
TRBJ1-2 TRBV9 - - TGTGCCAGCAGTGCTGAAGGGGCTTCGGTCTATGGCTACACCTTC CASSAEGASVYGYTF
TRBJ1-2 TRBV18 - - TGTGCCAGCTCCATTAGCCAGAATAACTATGGCTACACCTTC CASSISQNNYGYTF
TRBJ2-7 TRBV19 - - TGTGCCAGTAGTAGAGACCCACGGGGGTCCTACGAGCAGTACTTC CASSRDPRGSYEQYF
TRBJ2-4 TRBV7-3 - TRBD1 TGTGCCAGCAGCGCATATTCAGGGGGCAAAAACATTCAGTACTTC CASSAYSGGKNIQYF
TRBJ1-4 TRBV6-1 - - TGTGCCAGCAGTGAAGCGCTCGGGGAGGATGAAAAACTGTTTTTT CASSEALGEDEKLFF
TRBJ1-4 TRBV5-1 - - TGCGCCAGCAGCTTGTTGCCAGGGAATATCCCAACTAATGAAAAACTGTTTTTT CASSLLPGNIPTNEKLFF
TRBJ2-1 TRBV7-2 - - TGTGCCAGCAGCTTAGCGAGGACTACGGTATACAATGAGCAGTTCTTC CASSLARTTVYNEQFF
TRBJ1-4 TRBV29-1 - - TGCAGCGTTGAATCGGGTCCTGAAAAACTGTTTTTT CSVESGPEKLFF
TRBJ1-5 TRBV7-9 - - TGTGCCAGCAGCTTACTCGGTCAGCCCCAGCATTTT CASSLLGQPQHF
TRBJ2-3 TRBV5-4 - - TGTGCCAGCAGCTTCAAGCTTTCTAGCACAGATACGCAGTATTTT CASSFKLSSTDTQYF
TRBJ2-7 TRBV10-3 - - TGTGCCATCAGTGACCCAGGGTCCCCCTACGAGCAGTACTTC CAISDPGSPYEQYF
TRBJ1-3 TRBV28 - TRBD1 TGTGCCAGCAGTCAGGGGGCTCTTGGAAACACCATATATTTT CASSQGALGNTIYF
TRBJ2-5 TRBV7-9 - TRBD1 TGTGCCAGCAGCACCAGACAGGGGGGAGAGACCCAGTACTTC CASSTRQGGETQYF
TRBJ2-1 TRBV11-3 - - TGTGCCAGCAGCCTCAGGGGAGGGAGGGATGAGCAGTTCTTC CASSLRGGRDEQFF
TRBJ2-7 TRBV14 - - TGTGCCAGCAGCCAAGATCTAGCCGCCTACGAGCAGTACTTC CASSQDLAAYEQYF
TRBJ1-1 TRBV10-3 - TRBD1 TGTGCCATCAGGGACAGGGAAGAGGCTTTCTTT CAIRDREEAFF
TRBJ1-2 TRBV2 - TRBD1 TGTGCCAGCAGCCCGGACCGGACAGGCAACTATGGCTACACCTTC CASSPDRTGNYGYTF
TRBJ2-1 TRBV6-4 - - TGTGCCAGCAGCCTCTATCCGGGAGCCGGGCACAATGAGCAGTTCTTC CASSLYPGAGHNEQFF
TRBJ2-7 TRBV5-4 - TRBD2 TGTGCCAGCAGCCGGGGGACTAGCTTCTCCTACGAGCAGTACTTC CASSRGTSFSYEQYF
TRBJ1-1 TRBV5-1 few - TGCGCCAGCAGCCCCCAAACGAACACTGAAGCTTTCTTT CASSPQTNTEAFF
TRBJ2-2 TRBV2 - - TGTGCCAGCAGGACAGGTTTTGCGACCACCGGGGAGCTGTTTTTT CASRTGFATTGELFF
TRBJ1-1 TRBV6-5 once - TGTGCCAGCAGAAACAGGCCCCTGAACACTGAAGCTTTCTTT CASRNRPLNTEAFF
TRBJ1-2 TRBV28 - - TGTGCCAGCGGTTCCTTGGCCCCTTTGCCCGGAGGCTACACCTTC CASGSLAPLPGGYTF
TRBJ1-1 TRBV30 - - TGTGCCTGGAGTGGGTTGGGCACTGAAGCTTTCTTT CAWSGLGTEAFF
TRBJ1-5 TRBV6-1 - TRBD1 TGTGCCAGCAGTGTCCAGGACAGGGGGCTTCAGCCCCAGCATTTT CASSVQDRGLQPQHF
TRBJ1-4 TRBV5-4 - - TGTGCCAGCAGCTTAACAACTAATGAAAAACTGTTTTTT CASSLTTNEKLFF
TRBJ1-2 TRBV7-9 - TRBD1 TGTGCCAGCACCTCTGGGGGGACAGGTGACTATGGCTACACCTTC CASTSGGTGDYGYTF
TRBJ2-5 TRBV7-3 - - TGTGCCAGCAGCTTAAGGCCAGAACCTCAAGAGACCCAGTACTTC CASSLRPEPQETQYF
TRBJ2-7 TRBV25-1 - - TGTGCCAGCAGTGAATCATGGGTCGGGGAGCAGTACTTC CASSESWVGEQYF
TRBJ1-6 TRBV11-1 - - TGTGCCAGCAGCCCCCGTGAGGGGCGGAGACCCCTCCACTTT CASSPREGRRPLHF
TRBJ2-5 TRBV7-9 - TRBD2 TGTGCCAGCAGTTACAGCGGGGAAGAGACCCAGTACTTC CASSYSGEETQYF
TRBJ2-2 TRBV5-5 - - TGTGCCAGCAGTCGGCTCGGGGCAACCGGGGAGCTGTTTTTT CASSRLGATGELFF
TRBJ2-7 TRBV27 - TRBD1 TGTGCCAGTCATGGGACAGGGGCTTACGAGCAGTACTTC CASHGTGAYEQYF
TRBJ1-6 TRBV5-4 - TRBD1 TGTGCCAGCAGCTGGGGGGCCCCAGGGGGCCTCCACTTT CASSWGAPGGLHF
TRBJ2-1 TRBV4-1 - TRBD2 TGCGCCAGCAGCCTCGCACTAGCGGGGACTTACAATGAGCAGTTCTTC CASSLALAGTYNEQFF
TRBJ2-7 TRBV5-1 - TRBD2 TGCGCCAGCAGCCCCAGACTAGCGGGAGGGCCGTCCTACGAGCAGTACTTC CASSPRLAGGPSYEQYF
TRBJ2-1 TRBV6-4 - - TGTGCCAGCAGTGCCGAAGTCTCCAATGAGCAGTTCTTC CASSAEVSNEQFF
TRBJ1-3 TRBV4-2 - - TGTGCCAGCAGCCAAAGAGGATTCGACACCATATATTTT CASSQRGFDTIYF